These 30 T cell receptor beta chains were sequenced from one sample in a study of PD-1 blockade in classical Hodgkin lymphoma. Time point here: cycle 4 day 1 (C4D1), after around six weeks of nivolumab. There was relapse after autologous stem cell transplantation in every patient, and there was variation in brentuximab vedotin exposure. Out of thawed PBMCs, magnetic negative selection purified CD4+ T cells. The method was immunoSEQ multiplex PCR; TCRdb's version includes in-frame clones alone and lacks a portion of them. This sample carries about 22,000 clones, less than 75% of them seen once, and the ten largest clones take 0.95% to 1.5%. The sequencing here drew on CD4+ T cells from blood, taken before the fourth cycle of nivolumab. The receptors stem from a human donor with classical Hodgkin lymphoma.

The chain couples TRBV18 to TRBJ2-3; 14 nucleotides match TRBD2. CDR3 size: 17 residues. Trimming removed 5 bases from V and 4 bases from J; junction bases left unmatched: 8. Germline lookup yields CDR1 KGHSH and CDR2 LQKENI. This CDR3 is CASSKTSGGASADTQYF. The DNA of the CDR3 is TGTGCCAGCTCAAAGACTAGCGGGGGGGCCAGTGCAGATACGCAGTATTTT.

The chain carries TRBV5-1 and TRBJ2-1; D tentatively fits TRBD1 or TRBD2 (5 bases each). The V and J ends lost 4 bases and 8 bases respectively, with 19 bases between them. The germline CDR1 and CDR2 sequences are SGHRS and YFSETQ. The CDR3 has 15 amino acids. CDR3 sequence: CASSPEGRTLDEQFF. As DNA, the CDR3 is TGCGCCAGCAGCCCAGAGGGACGGACCCTCGATGAGCAGTTCTTC.

CDR3 bases: TGTGCCAGCAGCCAGCTTGTGGGAGGGGAGCAGTACTTC. Translating it yields CASSQLVGGEQYF. The rearrangement joins TRBV14 to TRBJ2-7; 7 bases map to TRBD2. Trimming took 3 bases from V and 7 from J; bases not matched to a gene: 6. The CDR3 length is 13 residues. Germline CDR1 and CDR2: SGHDN and FVKESK.

The chain recombines TRBV2 with TRBJ1-1; no reliable D call. Germline lookup yields CDR1 SNHLY and CDR2 FYNNEI. The V end lost 6 bases, the J end lost 2 bases, and 16 bases lay between the germline ends. The length of the CDR3 is 15 residues. The CDR3 here is CASRRGQEFNTEAFF. The CDR3 nucleotides read TGTGCCAGCAGGAGAGGTCAGGAGTTTAACACTGAAGCTTTCTTT.

This clone has just one count. The chain combines TRBV19 with TRBJ1-5, with 9 bases lining up with TRBD1. The CDR3 spans 16 residues. V lost 7 bases, J lost 1 base, and 8 bases stayed unmatched. From germline, CDR1 is LNHDA and CDR2 SQIVND (reference sequence). The CDR3 loop is CASNTGGGGSNQPQHF. The CDR3 coding sequence is TGTGCCAGTAACACAGGGGGCGGGGGAAGCAATCAGCCCCAGCATTTT. Complete variable domain (other parts from reference TRBV19 and TRBJ1-5): DGGITQSPKYLFRKEGQNVTLSCEQNLNHDAMYWYRQDPGQGLRLIYYSQIVNDFQKGDIAEGYSVSREKKESFPLTVTSAQKNPTAFYLCASNTGGGGSNQPQHFGDGTRLSIL.

The V and J genes are TRBV27 and TRBJ2-3; the D is unclear. The ends were cut back, 2 bases at V and 0 bases at J, with 3 bases in the middle. This CDR3 has 13 residues. CDR1 is MNHEY and CDR2 is SMNVEV in the germline V gene (reference sequence). For the CDR3, the DNA is TGTGCCAGCAGTTTAGCCAGCACAGATACGCAGTATTTT. This codes for CASSLASTDTQYF.

This clone was detected a few times. The chain employs TRBV7-8 and TRBJ1-5; D is uncertain. This CDR3 is built from 14 residues. From germline, CDR1 is SGHVS and CDR2 FQNEAQ. V lost 5 bases and J lost 4, with 12 bases in between. CDR3: CASSPVFLNQPQHF. The CDR3, as DNA: TGTGCCAGCAGCCCAGTCTTTCTTAATCAGCCCCAGCATTTT.

The chain uses TRBV5-1 and TRBJ2-5, with TRBD2 identical over 11 bases. This CDR3 has 17 amino acids. Germline assignment: CDR1 SGHRS and CDR2 YFSETQ. Germline trimming cut 0 bases from V and 5 bases from J; bases unmatched to any gene: 9. The DNA for the CDR3 is TGCGCCAGCAGCTTGGATACTAGCGGGGGTCCGGGGGAGACCCAGTACTTC. Translation gives CASSLDTSGGPGETQYF.

This chain's CDR3 is CASSVTGLEGNEQFF. CDR3 in DNA: TGTGCCAGCAGTGTAACGGGACTAGAGGGTAATGAGCAGTTCTTC. The chain uses TRBV2 and TRBJ2-1; 8 positions agree with TRBD2. V lost 4 bases to trimming and J lost 7 bases; unmatched junction nucleotides: 9. The CDR3 sequence is 15 residues long. Germline assignment: CDR1 SNHLY and CDR2 FYNNEI.

The CDR3 region has the DNA TGTGCCAGTAGCCGCCCGGGCGGGGGCGGAGAGACCCAGTACTTC. Encoded protein: CASSRPGGGGETQYF. This chain connects TRBV19 to TRBJ2-5; weak D call: TRBD2 (7 bases). Trimming took 6 bases from V and 4 from J, leaving 18 bases between them. The V gene's germline CDR1 is LNHDA and CDR2 SQIVND (reference sequence). The CDR3 is made up of 15 amino acids. The full variable domain, completed using reference TRBV19 and TRBJ2-5, is DGGITQSPKYLFRKEGQNVTLSCEQNLNHDAMYWYRQDPGQGLRLIYYSQIVNDFQKGDIAEGYSVSREKKESFPLTVTSAQKNPTAFYLCASSRPGGGGETQYFGPGTRLLVL.

The rearrangement links TRBV7-2 to TRBJ2-3; 9 bases match TRBD1. CDR1 is SGHTA, CDR2 FQGNSA, per germline. With V trimmed by 2 bases and J by 6 bases, 9 bases remained unmatched. This CDR3 contains 16 residues. CDR3 protein: CASSLTGGRGMDTQYF. The DNA of the CDR3 is TGTGCCAGCAGCTTAACAGGGGGCCGTGGTATGGATACGCAGTATTTT.

This chain connects TRBV7-9 to TRBJ1-4; TRBD1 matches at 7 bases. V was clipped by 5 bases and J by 4 bases; unmatched bases: 7. The CDR3 length is 15 residues. Looked up from germline, CDR1 is SEHNR and CDR2 is FQNEAQ (reference sequence). CDR3 residues: CASSLGTDSNEKLFF. CDR3 nucleotides: TGTGCCAGCAGCCTCGGGACAGATAGTAATGAAAAACTGTTTTTT.

V gene TRBV9 combines with J gene TRBJ2-3; 14 nucleotides align to TRBD2. Germline loops: CDR1 SGDLS, CDR2 YYNGEE. The CDR3 has 15 residues. The V gene end was trimmed by 3 bases and the J gene end by 7 bases; junction bases not matched to a gene: 4. The CDR3 DNA sequence: TGTGCCAGCAGCGGGGGACTAGCGGGGGTCAATACGCAGTATTTT. Its protein product is CASSGGLAGVNTQYF.

In this sample, this clone turned up a few times. This sequence joins TRBV25-1 and TRBJ1-2; D remains ambiguous. The CDR3 loop spans 12 amino acids. CDR1 MGHDK and CDR2 SYGVNS come from the germline V gene. Deletions cut 4 bases from V and 7 bases from J, with 10 bases between. The DNA for the CDR3 is TGTGCCAGCAGTGCTGGGATTGGTGGCTACACCTTC. This sequence encodes CASSAGIGGYTF.

The chain couples TRBV18 to TRBJ2-5, with 10 nucleotides matching TRBD1. The DNA end is a closer match to TRBJ2-7, so the J assignment may be wrong. This CDR3 comprises 18 residues. From germline, CDR1 is KGHSH and CDR2 LQKENI. CDR3 region: CASSTGGTGVEGLYEQYF. For the CDR3, the DNA is TGTGCCAGCTCAACTGGAGGGACAGGGGTCGAGGGCCTCTACGAGCAGTACTTC.

This chain links TRBV5-1 with TRBJ1-2, with D possibly being TRBD1 (5 bases). This CDR3 is 15 amino acids long. Germline V gives CDR1 SGHRS, CDR2 YFSETQ. Deletions cut 4 bases from V and 0 bases from J, with 13 bases between. The CDR3 protein is CASSEAGPANYGYTF. In DNA, the CDR3 is TGCGCCAGCAGCGAAGCAGGGCCTGCTAACTATGGCTACACCTTC.

The V call is TRBV7-2, the J call TRBJ1-5, with 11 bases identical to TRBD1. The V gene's germline CDR1 is SGHTA and CDR2 FQGNSA. This CDR3 has 18 amino acids. V gave up 5 bases and J gave up 9 bases; unmatched junction bases: 18. The CDR3 spells CASSKPIGGTGGSGPQHF. CDR3 DNA sequence: TGTGCCAGCAGCAAACCTATAGGGGGGACAGGGGGGTCGGGGCCCCAGCATTTT.

V and J are TRBV21-1 and TRBJ2-5; the DNA was not used to check the table's D call, TRBD2. TRBV21-1 is designated a pseudogene. The length of the CDR3 is 12 residues. CDR3: CAGPPGKETQYF. As DNA, the CDR3 is TGTGCCGGGCCCCCGGGAAAAGAGACCCAGTACTTC.

The DNA for the CDR3 is TGTGCCAGCAGCAGGGGACTAGCGACAGATACGCAGTATTTT. Translation gives CASSRGLATDTQYF. The chain recombines TRBV7-9 with TRBJ2-3; 10 bases are shared with TRBD2. CDR3 size: 14 residues. CDR1 and CDR2 from the germline V gene are SEHNR and FQNEAQ (reference sequence). With V trimmed by 5 bases and J by 3 bases, 2 bases remained unmatched.

This clone is a singleton in its sample. One end of the junction is discordant with germline, which a read error may explain. The chain joins TRBV5-4 to TRBJ2-5; D is possibly TRBD2 (6 bases). Judging by the DNA end, TRBJ2-7 fits better; the J call may be wrong. The CDR3 is 13 residues long. CDR1 and CDR2 (germline): SGHNT, YYREEE (reference sequence). Here the CDR3 DNA reads TGTGCCAGCAGTTTGGGACTCGAATACGAGCAGTACTTC. It translates to CASSLGLEYEQYF.

This clone is a singleton in its sample. The chain combines TRBV18 with TRBJ2-1; D is unclear. Per germline, CDR1 KGHSH and CDR2 LQKENI. Deletions cut 3 bases from V and 1 base from J, with 10 bases between. The CDR3 loop spans 15 amino acids. As DNA, the CDR3 is TGTGCCAGCTCACCGACCCCTAGGTCCTACAATGAGCAGTTCTTC. Residues: CASSPTPRSYNEQFF.

The V gene is TRBV4-3, the J gene TRBJ2-5; D is perhaps TRBD2 (6 bases). V was pared by 0 bases and J by 5 bases, with 10 bases between. Germline V gene sequence: CDR1 LGHNA, CDR2 YSLEER. The CDR3 spans 14 residues. The CDR3 sequence is CASSQDPRGETQYF. CDR3 coding DNA: TGCGCCAGCAGCCAAGACCCCCGGGGGGAGACCCAGTACTTC.

The V gene is TRBV5-6, the J gene TRBJ1-1; no definite D call. The germline V gene has CDR1 SGHDT and CDR2 YYEEEE. CDR3 length: 13 amino acids. Between the trimmed V and J ends, which lost 1 base and 8 bases, there was a span of 12 bases. The DNA of the CDR3 is TGTGCCAGCAGCTTGTTGTACAGTGCCGAAGCTTTCTTT. Translated, it gives CASSLLYSAEAFF.

The chain links TRBV4-1 to TRBJ2-3, with 13 positions matching TRBD2. Germline-derived CDR1 and CDR2 are MGHRA and YSYEKL. The junction had 10 bases not matched to a gene; V was cut back by 2 bases and J by 2 bases. There are 19 residues in the CDR3. CDR3 sequence reads: CASSQSTGGLAGLTDTQYF. The CDR3 nucleotides read TGCGCCAGCAGCCAATCTACGGGGGGACTAGCGGGACTCACAGATACGCAGTATTTT.

The J gene is TRBJ2-4, the V gene TRBV9, with D maybe TRBD2 (5 bases). Germline-derived CDR1 and CDR2 are SGDLS and YYNGEE. CDR3 length equals 16 residues. The V end was cut by 4 bases, the J end by 0 bases, with 14 bases between. The CDR3 is CASSPRQREAKNIQYF. As DNA, the CDR3 is TGTGCCAGCAGCCCTCGGCAGAGGGAAGCCAAAAACATTCAGTACTTC.

This clone was detected only a few times. The chain has TRBV28 and TRBJ2-3; 7 bases fit TRBD1. V shed 7 bases, J shed 4 bases, and the junction held 8 bases outside the gene matches. CDR1 MDHEN and CDR2 SYDVKM come from the germline V gene. The CDR3 runs to 14 residues. As DNA, the CDR3 is TGTGCCAGCACCGACAGGGTTGATTCAGATACGCAGTATTTT. Translating it yields CASTDRVDSDTQYF. Full variable domain (missing parts from reference TRBV28 and TRBJ2-3): DVKVTQSSRYLVKRTGEKVFLECVQDMDHENMFWYRQDPGLGLRLIYFSYDVKMKEKGDIPEGYSVSREKKERFSLILESASTNQTSMYLCASTDRVDSDTQYFGPGTRLTVL.

The chain recombines TRBV28 with TRBJ2-7; 10 bases line up with TRBD1. This CDR3 is built from 16 residues. The trim removed 5 bases at V and 3 bases at J, leaving 10 bases unmatched. From germline, CDR1 is MDHEN and CDR2 SYDVKM. The CDR3 DNA reads as TGTGCCAGCAGTGCACTCCGGGACAGGGGAAACTACGAGCAGTACTTC. This encodes CASSALRDRGNYEQYF.

In its sample, this clone is medium-sized. The rearrangement uses TRBV5-4 and TRBJ2-7; D is perhaps TRBD1 (6 bases). The V gene lost 0 bases and the J gene lost 6 bases, with 10 bases spanning the gap. There are 13 residues in the CDR3. Germline V gives CDR1 SGHNT, CDR2 YYREEE (reference sequence). CDR3: CASSLEAGVEQYF. CDR3 in DNA: TGTGCCAGCAGCTTGGAGGCAGGGGTCGAGCAGTACTTC.

The chain carries TRBV9 and TRBJ2-7; D ambiguous. The length of the CDR3 is 14 residues. Germline V gives CDR1 SGDLS, CDR2 YYNGEE. The V end was cut by 0 bases, the J end by 5 bases, with 12 bases between. The CDR3: CASSVALGSDEQYF. In DNA, the CDR3 is TGTGCCAGCAGCGTAGCTCTGGGGTCGGACGAGCAGTACTTC. Combining the CDR3 with reference TRBV9 and TRBJ2-7 gives the whole variable domain DSGVTQTPKHLITATGQRVTLRCSPRSGDLSVYWYQQSLDQGLQFLIQYYNGEERAKGNILERFSAQQFPDLHSELNLSSLELGDSALYFCASSVALGSDEQYFGPGTRLTVT.

The DNA of the CDR3 is TGTGCCAGTAGTACAGCCAGGGTCTTCCACACCTTC. As protein: CASSTARVFHTF. The chain employs TRBV19 and TRBJ1-2, with TRBD1 as a possible D gene (5 bases). Germline-derived CDR1 and CDR2 are LNHDA and SQIVND (reference sequence). The length of the CDR3 is 12 residues. V lost 4 bases to trimming and J lost 12 bases, with 15 bases between them. The full variable domain, in which reference TRBV19 and TRBJ1-2 provide the parts outside the CDR3, is DGGITQSPKYLFRKEGQNVTLSCEQNLNHDAMYWYRQDPGQGLRLIYYSQIVNDFQKGDIAEGYSVSREKKESFPLTVTSAQKNPTAFYLCASSTARVFHTFGSGTRLTVV.